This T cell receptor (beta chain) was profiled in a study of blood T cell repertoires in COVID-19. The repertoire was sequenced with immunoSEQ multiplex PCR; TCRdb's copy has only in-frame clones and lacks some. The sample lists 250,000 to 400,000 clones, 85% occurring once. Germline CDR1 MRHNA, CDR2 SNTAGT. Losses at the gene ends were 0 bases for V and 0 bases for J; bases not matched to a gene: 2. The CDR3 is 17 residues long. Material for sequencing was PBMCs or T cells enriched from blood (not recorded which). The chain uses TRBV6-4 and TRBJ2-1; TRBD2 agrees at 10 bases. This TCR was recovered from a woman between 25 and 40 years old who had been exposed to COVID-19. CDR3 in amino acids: CASSDSTSGTSYNEQFF. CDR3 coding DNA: TGTGCCAGCAGTGACTCCACTAGCGGGACCTCCTACAATGAGCAGTTCTTC.